This T cell receptor (beta chain) emerged from a study of stem cell transplantation in POMP-related autoinflammatory disease. Findings and limits, study-wide: PRAID patients trended toward lower TRB diversity and higher clonality in all analyzed T-cell subsets.

This clone showed up just once. The antigen is undetermined. The V gene lost 2 bases and the J gene lost 2 bases, with 4 bases spanning the gap. The CDR3 consists of 12 residues. Germline V gene data show CDR1 as SGHDT and CDR2 as YYEEEE. Clones were sequenced by immunoSEQ multiplex PCR, and TCRdb holds only the in-frame ones, with some missing. Here the sample spans roughly 32,000 clones, 80% to 90% being singletons. This TCR came from a human donor with POMP-related autoinflammation and immune dysregulation (PRAID). The rearrangement joins TRBV5-6 to TRBJ2-5; D call uncertain. The specimen was CD4+ T cells from PBMCs, collected before stem cell transplantation. CDR3 sequence reads: CASSLQQETQYF. CDR3 DNA sequence: TGTGCCAGCAGCTTACAGCAAGAGACCCAGTACTTC.